This TCR beta chain appears in the sequencing data of a study of shared clonotypes between healthy human individuals. Study as a whole: The people who gave samples were a couple of women and a few men aged 18 to 49. Every donor yielded three CD4 naive, three CD4 memory, two CD8 naive and one CD8 memory plate.

Trimming removed 1 base from V and 6 bases from J, with 17 bases in between. The CDR3 spans 16 residues. Germline V gene data show CDR1 as LGHNA and CDR2 as YSLEER. Turning to this clone: As yet, its antigen is unknown.

Assay used: immunoSEQ multiplex PCR; TCRdb lists only in-frame clones, some missing. The sample yields about 2.4 million clones, approximately 94% seen once. General observations from the study: Naive subsets tended to show greater estimated richness than memory subsets. In contrast to clonotypes shared by all four donors, non-shared clonotypes had lower generation probabilities.

The sequenced sample consisted of naive CD4+ T cells from PBMCs. Sample subset: CD45RA+ positively selected. The sequence came from a man between 18 and 29 years old in good health. Some clones in this sample may be carry-over from other donors' samples. This chain uses TRBV4-3 with TRBJ2-3; D is possibly TRBD1 or TRBD2 (5 bases each). The CDR3 bases are TGCGCCAGCAGCCAAGGTCTAGCCGGGGCCCCGGATACGCAGTATTTT. It specifies CASSQGLAGAPDTQYF.